Each of the 2 T cell receptor beta chains below was sequenced from the same sample in a study of blood T cell repertoires in COVID-19. Sequenced by immunoSEQ multiplex PCR; TCRdb stores in-frame clones only, minus some. Of 150,000 to 200,000 clones listed, about 87% are singletons. Material: peripheral blood. Receptors were obtained from a man aged 35-49 years with active or convalescent COVID-19.

The chain couples TRBV6-1 to TRBJ2-3; D ambiguous. This CDR3 comprises 15 residues. In germline, CDR1 is MNHNS, CDR2 SASEGT. V lost 3 bases and J 2 bases, leaving 12 bases between the germline ends. The CDR3 sequence: CASSESYQVTDTQYF. Written as DNA, the CDR3 is TGTGCCAGCAGTGAGTCCTATCAGGTCACAGATACGCAGTATTTT.

The chain links TRBV10-3 to TRBJ2-3; 8 positions agree with TRBD1. This CDR3 spans 14 amino acids. J gave up 2 bases and V 4 bases, and 2 bases lay outside the gene matches. Germline values: CDR1 ENHRY, CDR2 SYGVKD. In DNA, the CDR3 is TGTGCCATCAGTGGGGACAGGACCACAGATACGCAGTATTTT. Translating gives CAISGDRTTDTQYF.